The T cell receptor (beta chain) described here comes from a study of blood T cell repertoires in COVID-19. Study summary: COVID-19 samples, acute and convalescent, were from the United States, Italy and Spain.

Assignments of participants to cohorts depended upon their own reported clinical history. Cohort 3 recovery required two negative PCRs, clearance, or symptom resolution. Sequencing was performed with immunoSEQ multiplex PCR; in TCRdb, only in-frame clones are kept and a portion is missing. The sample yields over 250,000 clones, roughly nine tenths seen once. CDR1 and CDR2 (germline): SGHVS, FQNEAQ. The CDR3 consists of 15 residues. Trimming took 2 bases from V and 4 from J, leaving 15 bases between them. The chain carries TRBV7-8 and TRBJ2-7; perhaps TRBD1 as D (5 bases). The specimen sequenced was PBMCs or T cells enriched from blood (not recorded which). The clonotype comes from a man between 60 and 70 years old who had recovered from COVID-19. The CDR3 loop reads CASSLRTRQKYEQYF. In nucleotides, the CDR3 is TGTGCCAGCAGCTTACGAACCCGACAGAAGTACGAGCAGTACTTC.